The 3 T cell receptor beta chains listed next were all sequenced from one sample in a study of PD-L1 blockade in urothelial cancer. Profiled with immunoSEQ multiplex PCR; TCRdb holds only in-frame clones, not every one. The repertoire holds 80,000 to 100,000 clones, with more than 75% as singletons. The sample was PBMCs, taken around atezolizumab (anti-PD-L1) treatment. Every receptor here comes from a man in his sixties or seventies with urothelial cancer.

The J gene is TRBJ2-7, the V gene TRBV9; 10 nucleotides line up with TRBD1. With 3 bases clipped from V and 2 bases from J, the junction kept 2 bases outside the gene matches. The CDR3 extends over 14 amino acids. The germline V gene has CDR1 SGDLS and CDR2 YYNGEE. CDR3 sequence: CASSEGQGTYEQYF. CDR3 DNA: TGTGCCAGCAGCGAGGGACAGGGGACCTACGAGCAGTACTTC.

V is TRBV7-2 and J is TRBJ2-1; possible D gene TRBD2, 6 bases. Germline values: CDR1 SGHTA, CDR2 FQGNSA. The CDR3 sequence is 16 residues long. With 1 base removed from V and 3 bases from J, the gap between germline ends came to 13 bases. CDR3 nucleotide sequence: TGTGCCAGCAGCTTAGGGGGGGACCTTAGCTACAATGAGCAGTTCTTC. This gives the protein CASSLGGDLSYNEQFF.

The rearrangement uses TRBV10-1 and TRBJ2-1, with TRBD1 as a possible D gene (6 bases). Trimming pared 3 bases from V and 5 bases from J, leaving 14 bases between. The germline V gene encodes CDR1 WNHNN and CDR2 SYGVQD (reference sequence). The CDR3 runs to 15 residues. The CDR3 DNA reads as TGCGCCAGCAGTGAACGGACAGCGAACAACAATGAGCAGTTCTTC. Amino acid sequence: CASSERTANNNEQFF.